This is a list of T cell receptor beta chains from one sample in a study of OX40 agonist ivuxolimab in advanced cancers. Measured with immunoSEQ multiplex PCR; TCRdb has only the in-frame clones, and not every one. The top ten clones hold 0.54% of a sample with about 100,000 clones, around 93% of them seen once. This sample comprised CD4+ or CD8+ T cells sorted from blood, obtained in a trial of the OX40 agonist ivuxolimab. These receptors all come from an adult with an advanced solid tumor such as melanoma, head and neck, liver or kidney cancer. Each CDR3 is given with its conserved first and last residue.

CASSLVRSSGNNEQFF | TRBJ2-1 | TRBV5-4
CASSPYRDGNTIYF | TRBJ1-3 | TRBV27
CASSLYRGAMVEQYF | TRBJ2-7 | TRBV5-1
CASSRGTSPLTDTQYF | TRBJ2-3 | TRBV18
CASSPPASGSSRETQYF | TRBJ2-5 | TRBV18
CASSYPPDTQYF | TRBJ2-3 | TRBV6-6
CASSHWPGPGANVLTF | TRBJ2-6 | TRBV5-6
CASSQAPQGVNGGYTF | TRBJ1-2 | TRBV4-2
CASSLGHRNTGELFF | TRBJ2-2 | TRBV5-1
CAWRDGYNSPLHF | TRBJ1-6 | TRBV30
CASYRRGVDEQYF | TRBJ2-7 | TRBV13
CASSVAGDARETQYF | TRBJ2-5 | TRBV9
CASSEGYANTEAFF | TRBJ1-1 | TRBV19
CASSPDWGDTIYF | TRBJ1-3 | TRBV7-3
CASSTSTTEAFF | TRBJ1-1 | TRBV4-2